The 9 T cell receptor beta chains listed next were all sequenced from one sample in a study of cytomegalovirus exposure and HLA in healthy donors. Researchers ran the PCR with 60 Vbeta and 13 Jbeta primers. Profiling relied on immunoSEQ multiplex PCR, and the TCRdb table lists in-frame clones only, not all of them. This table has tens of thousands of clones, around two thirds appearing once. What was sequenced was PBMCs. Source of these receptors: a man in his 60s in good health and CMV-seropositive.

The table lists this clone with a count of one. The V call is TRBV18, the J call TRBJ2-7; 8 bases map to TRBD1. Germline values: CDR1 KGHSH, CDR2 LQKENI. The CDR3 covers 15 residues. V dropped 6 bases and J dropped 0; count of bases not matched to a gene: 7. CDR3 DNA sequence: TGTGCCAGCTCGCAGGGGGCGGCGAGCTCCTACGAGCAGTACTTC. It translates to CASSQGAASSYEQYF.

V usage is TRBV15 and J usage is TRBJ1-2, with D tentatively TRBD1 (5 bases). The V gene lost 5 bases and the J gene lost 5 bases, with 15 bases spanning the gap. The CDR3 totals 14 residues. Germline V gene data show CDR1 as LNHNV and CDR2 as YYDKDF (reference sequence). The CDR3 bases are TGTGCCACCAGCCTCAGCAGTCGACAGTATGGCTACACCTTC. It is translated as CATSLSSRQYGYTF.

This chain joins TRBV27 and TRBJ1-2, with TRBD1 as a possible D gene (5 bases). CDR3 length equals 14 residues. V was shortened by 7 bases and J by 7 bases, with 19 bases between the two germline ends. Germline V gene sequence: CDR1 MNHEY, CDR2 SMNVEV (reference sequence). CDR3 coding DNA: TGTGCCAGCACCAAAGGGGTAGGGGTGGGTGGCTACACCTTC. Translation gives CASTKGVGVGGYTF.

This clone has just one count. The chain recombines TRBV29-1 with TRBJ2-7; tentative D call: TRBD1 (7 bases). Trimming stripped 5 bases from V and 7 bases from J, with 15 bases between. The CDR3 covers 12 residues. From germline, CDR1 is SQVTM and CDR2 ANQGSEA. CDR3 sequence: CSVFWQGGEQYF. Here the CDR3 DNA reads TGCAGCGTTTTCTGGCAGGGGGGTGAGCAGTACTTC.

This clone was seen only a few times. The CDR3 region is CASSQAGTGVETQYF. In DNA, the CDR3 is TGTGCCAGCAGCCAAGCCGGGACAGGGGTTGAGACCCAGTACTTC. This chain joins TRBV14 and TRBJ2-5; 10 bases agree with TRBD1. This CDR3 has 15 residues. The trim removed 1 base at V and 5 bases at J, leaving 4 bases unmatched. Germline loops: CDR1 SGHDN, CDR2 FVKESK.

The chain carries TRBV27 and TRBJ2-1; D not certain. This CDR3 is built from 14 residues. Germline-derived CDR1 and CDR2 are MNHEY and SMNVEV (reference sequence). V lost 3 bases, J lost 7 bases, and 13 bases lay in between. CDR3 amino acids: CASSFYGFTNEQFF. As DNA, the CDR3 is TGTGCCAGCAGTTTCTACGGGTTTACGAATGAGCAGTTCTTC.

The chain has TRBV6-5 and TRBJ2-3; perhaps TRBD1 as D (7 bases). V gave up 7 bases and J gave up 10 bases, with 15 bases separating them. Germline V lookup: CDR1 MNHEY, CDR2 SVGAGI. The CDR3 totals 12 residues. As DNA, the CDR3 is TGTGCCAGCACCCCAGGGGGGTATCCGCAGTATTTT. Its translation: CASTPGGYPQYF.

The rearrangement links TRBV7-2 to TRBJ2-1; maybe TRBD2 (5 bases). CDR1 and CDR2 from the germline V gene are SGHTA and FQGNSA. V dropped 2 bases and J dropped 3 bases, with 14 bases sitting between them. This CDR3 is built from 16 residues. The CDR3 here is CASSLPRSGLYNEQFF. Here the CDR3 DNA reads TGTGCCAGCAGCTTACCGAGGAGCGGTCTCTACAATGAGCAGTTCTTC.

The chain employs TRBV9 and TRBJ2-5, with D possibly matching TRBD2 (6 bases). The J call may be incorrect, as the DNA end agrees better with TRBJ2-7. Germline V gene sequence: CDR1 SGDLS, CDR2 YYNGEE. This CDR3 comprises 14 residues. In nucleotides, the CDR3 is TGTGCCAGCAGCCCGGACGGGAGCTCCTACGAGCAGTACTTC. It specifies CASSPDGSSYEQYF.